These 32 T cell receptor beta chains were all obtained from the same sample, sequenced in a study of long-term antiretroviral therapy in people with HIV. Version v3.0 of the immunoSEQ assay was performed at survey level. Data came from immunoSEQ multiplex PCR; TCRdb stores just in-frame clones and leaves some out. This table has about 17,000 clones, over 70% appearing once. This material consisted of unsorted PBMCs, taken 2.3 years after starting antiretroviral therapy. These TCRs come from a woman aged 40 to 49 with HIV.

The V and J genes are TRBV4-1 and TRBJ1-1; D gene unclear. Trimming cost V 1 base and J 1 base, with 16 bases left between them. Germline V gene sequence: CDR1 MGHRA, CDR2 YSYEKL. This CDR3 has 17 residues. This CDR3 reads CASSQARDDLENTEAFF. DNA for the CDR3: TGCGCCAGCAGCCAAGCCCGGGATGATCTGGAGAACACTGAAGCTTTCTTT.

J is TRBJ1-1 and V is TRBV12-2. TRBV12-2 is classified as a pseudogene. The CDR3 is 16 residues long. CDR3 sequence reads: CASRDYLDSPNTEAFF. In DNA form, the CDR3 reads TGTGCAAGTCGCGACTATTTGGACTCCCCGAACACTGAAGCTTTCTTT.

The sample holds a few counts of this clone. The chain has TRBV9 and TRBJ1-3, with D possibly TRBD1 on 5 matching bases. In germline, CDR1 is SGDLS, CDR2 YYNGEE. The CDR3 runs 18 residues. V was cut by 1 base and J by 0 bases, with 17 bases left in between. CDR3 amino acids: CASSVTFTAGHSGNTIYF. The CDR3 nucleotides are TGTGCCAGCAGCGTAACCTTCACGGCAGGACACTCTGGAAACACCATATATTTT.

The V and J genes are TRBV25-1 and TRBJ1-6, with no clear D. This CDR3 is 15 amino acids long. Trimming pared 1 base from V and 11 bases from J, leaving 15 bases between. The germline gives CDR1 MGHDK, CDR2 SYGVNS. This CDR3 is CASSESGKDGTPLHF. The CDR3 coding sequence is TGTGCCAGCAGTGAATCGGGGAAGGACGGGACACCCCTCCACTTT.

The CDR3 bases are TGTGCCACGACGGGGGGGAACACCGGGGAGCTGTTTTTT. This translates into CATTGGNTGELFF. This sequence joins TRBV9 and TRBJ2-2; 7 nucleotides line up with TRBD2. CDR3 length: 13 amino acids. Germline CDR1 SGDLS, CDR2 YYNGEE. Trimming took 9 bases from V and 1 from J; bases not matched to a gene: 3.

The rearrangement links TRBV2 to TRBJ1-3; no clear D gene. CDR3 length: 12 amino acids. Germline V gene lookup returns CDR1 SNHLY and CDR2 FYNNEI. V was pared by 10 bases and J by 1 base, with 8 bases between. CDR3 in DNA: TGTGCCACCCTGGGATCTGGAAACACCATATATTTT. Translated: CATLGSGNTIYF.

This rearrangement joins TRBV9 to TRBJ2-1; D perhaps matches TRBD2 (5 bases). Trimming cost V 4 bases and J 2 bases, with 13 bases left between them. This CDR3 has 15 residues. CDR1 and CDR2 (germline): SGDLS, YYNGEE. The CDR3 loop reads CASSSLLAPYNEQFF. The DNA for the CDR3 is TGTGCCAGCAGCTCCTTGCTAGCTCCCTACAATGAGCAGTTCTTC.

This chain uses TRBV14 with TRBJ1-1; weak D call: TRBD1 (6 bases). In germline, CDR1 is SGHDN, CDR2 FVKESK. The CDR3 extends over 14 amino acids. V was trimmed by 1 base and J by 5 bases, leaving 11 bases between them. The CDR3 here is CASSQGQVLTEAFF. Written as DNA, the CDR3 is TGTGCCAGCAGCCAAGGACAGGTTTTGACTGAAGCTTTCTTT.

This chain links TRBV4-1 with TRBJ2-7; 8 bases map to TRBD1. V shed 4 bases, J shed 6 bases, and the junction held 8 bases outside the gene matches. The CDR3 is 14 residues long. Looked up from germline, CDR1 is MGHRA and CDR2 is YSYEKL. The CDR3 region is CASSPDRASGEQYF. CDR3 nucleotides: TGCGCCAGCAGCCCGGACAGGGCTTCAGGCGAGCAGTACTTC.

The chain has TRBV7-9 and TRBJ1-1, with D perhaps TRBD1 (5 bases). The germline CDR1 and CDR2 sequences are SEHNR and FQNEAQ (reference sequence). Trimming left V 5 bases short and J 6 bases short, with 16 bases between. CDR3 length: 14 residues. The CDR3 loop reads CASSLPGGGSEAFF. The CDR3 DNA follows: TGTGCCAGCAGCCTCCCCGGGGGAGGGTCTGAAGCTTTCTTT. Filled out from reference TRBV7-9 and TRBJ1-1, the complete variable domain reads DTGVSQNPRHKITKRGQNVTFRCDPISEHNRLYWYRQTLGQGPEFLTYFQNEAQLEKSRLLSDRFSAERPKGSFSTLEIQRTEQGDSAMYLCASSLPGGGSEAFFGQGTRLTVV.

The V and J genes are TRBV5-4 and TRBJ2-7; TRBD1 matches 7 bases. Germline CDR1 and CDR2: SGHNT and YYREEE (reference sequence). This CDR3 spans 15 amino acids. V shed 7 bases and J 3 bases; nucleotides not matched to a gene: 13. The CDR3 sequence is CASADREGSNYEQYF. The CDR3 DNA sequence: TGTGCCAGCGCAGACAGGGAAGGTTCAAACTACGAGCAGTACTTC.

This clone was detected only a few times. V gene TRBV7-2 combines with J gene TRBJ1-1; a weak D match, TRBD1 (5 bases). CDR3 size: 11 residues. The germline V gene has CDR1 SGHTA and CDR2 FQGNSA. Trimming cost V 6 bases and J 5 bases, with 7 bases left between them. The CDR3 nucleotides are TGTGCCAGCAGAGAGGGGACTGAAGCTTTCTTT. This gives the protein CASREGTEAFF.

This rearrangement joins TRBV2 to TRBJ2-2; 7 nucleotides agree with TRBD1. The germline V gene encodes CDR1 SNHLY and CDR2 FYNNEI. There are 14 residues in the CDR3. V was pared by 8 bases and J by 0 bases, with 3 bases of the junction left unmatched. Written as DNA, the CDR3 is TGTGCCAGCCAGACAGGGACGAACACCGGGGAGCTGTTTTTT. Translation: CASQTGTNTGELFF.

The chain links TRBV30 to TRBJ2-7, with 11 nucleotides matching TRBD2. The ends lost 1 base at V and 2 bases at J; junction bases unmatched: 4. This CDR3 is built from 15 residues. The germline V gene encodes CDR1 GTSNPN and CDR2 SVGIG (reference sequence). In DNA form, the CDR3 reads TGTGCCTGGAGTGCCACTAGCGGGGGTCCCTACGAGCAGTACTTC. Protein sequence: CAWSATSGGPYEQYF.

The genes are TRBV20-1 and TRBJ1-1; D gene uncertain. V gave up 8 bases and J gave up 10 bases, with 11 bases separating them. CDR3 size: 9 residues. Germline V gene data show CDR1 as DFQATT and CDR2 as SNEGSKA (reference sequence). This CDR3 is CSSRLGAFF. The CDR3 DNA follows: TGCAGTTCCCGTTTGGGAGCTTTCTTT.

This clone is a singleton in its sample. V gene TRBV7-7 combines with J gene TRBJ2-2, with unresolved D. CDR3 length: 15 residues. Trimming stripped 5 bases from V and 5 bases from J, with 15 bases between. CDR1 and CDR2 (germline): SSHAT, FNYEAQ (reference sequence). The CDR3 region has the DNA TGTGCCAGCAGCCCCGACTTAGACCGGACCGGGGAGCTGTTTTTT. Translation gives CASSPDLDRTGELFF.

The CDR3 is CASGGGGQPQHF. The CDR3 bases are TGTGCCAGCGGGGGGGGCGGTCAGCCCCAGCATTTT. This chain links TRBV6-1 with TRBJ1-5; TRBD1 might be the D (6 bases). The V and J ends lost 8 bases and 6 bases respectively, with 11 bases between them. The length of the CDR3 is 12 residues. Germline CDR1 is MNHNS and CDR2 is SASEGT.

This chain links TRBV27 with TRBJ1-1; no firm D call. In germline, CDR1 is MNHEY, CDR2 SMNVEV (reference sequence). Trimming pared 8 bases from V and 3 bases from J, leaving 13 bases between. This CDR3 has 13 residues. CDR3 nucleotides: TGTGCCAGCTCGGCGGGAGGTCACACTGAAGCTTTCTTT. Amino acids: CASSAGGHTEAFF.

This sequence joins TRBV19 and TRBJ1-3; 10 nucleotides line up with TRBD1. Trimming removed 8 bases from V and 3 bases from J; junction bases left unmatched: 7. Germline CDR1 and CDR2: LNHDA and SQIVND (reference sequence). The CDR3 extends over 15 amino acids. CDR3 residues: CASSDRGVHGNTIYF. CDR3 DNA: TGTGCCAGTTCGGACAGGGGGGTTCATGGAAACACCATATATTTT.

V usage is TRBV5-1 and J usage is TRBJ1-5, with TRBD1 matching over 7 bases. Unmatched junction bases numbered 9, after V lost 5 bases and J lost 4 bases. CDR3 size: 15 residues. The germline gives CDR1 SGHRS, CDR2 YFSETQ. The CDR3 DNA reads TGCGCCAGCAGGCAAAACACAGGGGTGAATCAGCCCCAGCATTTT. Its protein is CASRQNTGVNQPQHF.

The chain combines TRBV7-6 with TRBJ1-4; D unresolved. The CDR3 covers 15 residues. The germline V gene encodes CDR1 SGHVS and CDR2 FNYEAQ. V was trimmed by 5 bases and J by 1 base, leaving 11 bases between them. The CDR3 sequence: CASSPTRGTNEKLFF. The CDR3 nucleotides read TGTGCCAGCAGCCCCACCCGAGGAACTAATGAAAAACTGTTTTTT.

The genes are TRBV12-5 and TRBJ2-7, with D unresolved. The length of the CDR3 is 12 residues. Trimming removed 4 bases from V and 5 bases from J, with 9 bases in between. Germline CDR1 reads LGHNT; CDR2 reads FRNRAP. The CDR3: CASGSVGNEQYF. In DNA form, the CDR3 reads TGTGCTAGTGGTTCCGTGGGGAACGAGCAGTACTTC.

This clone was counted between two and nine times. The V gene is TRBV29-1, the J gene TRBJ2-7; the D is unclear. The germline V and J ends were trimmed by 4 bases and 2 bases, with 15 bases remaining between them. Germline assignment: CDR1 SQVTM and CDR2 ANQGSEA. The CDR3 is 14 amino acids. The CDR3 bases are TGCAGCGTTGGTCTCATAACCGAACCCTACGAGCAGTACTTC. This translates into CSVGLITEPYEQYF.

J is TRBJ1-2 and V is TRBV5-5, with 7 positions matching TRBD1. Germline V gene data show CDR1 as SGHKS and CDR2 as YYEKEE (reference sequence). J lost 0 bases, V lost 5 bases, and 4 bases had no gene match. There are 14 residues in the CDR3. CDR3 loop: CASSPTGANYGYTF. Written as DNA, the CDR3 is TGTGCCAGCAGTCCCACAGGGGCTAACTATGGCTACACCTTC. The whole variable domain, filled in from reference TRBV5-5 and TRBJ1-2, reads DAGVTQSPTHLIKTRGQQVTLRCSPISGHKSVSWYQQVLGQGPQFIFQYYEKEERGRGNFPDRFSARQFPNYSSELNVNALLLGDSALYLCASSPTGANYGYTFGSGTRLTVV.

The chain employs TRBV29-1 and TRBJ1-1; tentative D call: TRBD1 (6 bases). The V gene's germline CDR1 is SQVTM and CDR2 ANQGSEA. The CDR3 covers 13 residues. V dropped 6 bases and J dropped 4 bases, with 15 bases sitting between them. CDR3: CSVAQGLGTEAFF. The CDR3 DNA follows: TGCAGCGTAGCACAGGGTCTGGGCACTGAAGCTTTCTTT.

This clone has just one count. The J gene is TRBJ2-1, the V gene TRBV11-2; either TRBD1 or TRBD2 may fit D (5 bases each). Looked up from germline, CDR1 is SGHAT and CDR2 is FQNNGV. Deletions cut 4 bases from V and 3 bases from J, with 13 bases between. The CDR3 totals 15 residues. The DNA of the CDR3 is TGTGCCAGCAGCTCCGGGGCTCGGGGCTACAATGAGCAGTTCTTC. Protein product: CASSSGARGYNEQFF.

J is TRBJ2-1 and V is TRBV19; TRBD2 agrees at 11 bases. Germline CDR1 LNHDA, CDR2 SQIVND (reference sequence). The CDR3 loop spans 16 amino acids. Germline trimming cut 4 bases from V and 5 bases from J; bases unmatched to any gene: 7. The CDR3 region is CASSTAGLAEDNEQFF. Written as DNA, the CDR3 is TGTGCCAGTAGTACCGCGGGACTAGCGGAGGACAATGAGCAGTTCTTC.

V is TRBV9 and J is TRBJ1-1; 9 nucleotides agree with TRBD1. There are 14 residues in the CDR3. The trim removed 5 bases at V and 5 bases at J, leaving 7 bases unmatched. Germline loops: CDR1 SGDLS, CDR2 YYNGEE. The CDR3 loop reads CASRTGQGRTEAFF. In nucleotides, the CDR3 is TGTGCCAGCAGAACCGGACAGGGGCGGACTGAAGCTTTCTTT. Based on the CDR3 plus reference TRBV9 and TRBJ1-1, the full variable domain is DSGVTQTPKHLITATGQRVTLRCSPRSGDLSVYWYQQSLDQGLQFLIQYYNGEERAKGNILERFSAQQFPDLHSELNLSSLELGDSALYFCASRTGQGRTEAFFGQGTRLTVV.

CDR3 in DNA: TGTGCCAGCAGCTTAGGAGTGAGCGGGGGTAGCACAGATACGCAGTATTTT. Residues: CASSLGVSGGSTDTQYF. This sequence joins TRBV7-2 and TRBJ2-3; 8 bases agree with TRBD2. V was clipped by 1 base and J by 0 bases; unmatched bases: 6. The CDR3 runs to 17 residues. Germline assignment: CDR1 SGHTA and CDR2 FQGNSA.

This clone appeared a single time. The V call is TRBV6-5, the J call TRBJ1-2; TRBD1 might be the D (5 bases). The CDR3 runs to 14 residues. From germline, CDR1 is MNHEY and CDR2 SVGAGI. Trimming cost V 8 bases and J 7 bases, with 20 bases left between them. The CDR3 DNA reads as TGTGCCAGCTCCCAGGCCGGGGGAGTCGGTGGCTACACCTTC. As protein: CASSQAGGVGGYTF.

V and J are TRBV4-1 and TRBJ2-7, with TRBD1 matching over 9 bases. The length of the CDR3 is 15 residues. The ends lost 4 bases at V and 7 bases at J; junction bases unmatched: 11. The germline V gene has CDR1 MGHRA and CDR2 YSYEKL. The CDR3 nucleotides read TGCGCCAGCAGCCCGACCGGGACAGGGTATAGTGAGCAGTACTTC. Amino acids: CASSPTGTGYSEQYF.

The chain carries TRBV5-4 and TRBJ2-2, with 8 bases aligning to TRBD1. The CDR3 length is 13 residues. With 5 bases clipped from V and 4 bases from J, the junction kept 1 base outside the gene matches. CDR1 is SGHNT, CDR2 YYREEE, per germline (reference sequence). The DNA for the CDR3 is TGTGCCAGCAGGGACAGGGCCACCGGGGAGCTGTTTTTT. Its translation is CASRDRATGELFF.